The 10 T cell receptor beta chains below were found in one sample sequenced in a study of T cells in Graves' hyperthyroidism and ophthalmopathy. TCR beta CDR3 regions were amplified from RNA. HTBI primers were the set used in a first-round RT-PCR of the TCR CDR3. TCRdb independently ran MiXCR on the multiplex PCR reads; one entry per CDR3 protein. This table has 340,000 or so distinct CDR3 sequences, approximately 18% appearing once. The specimen was blood. The receptors were gathered from a woman aged 45 to 65 with Graves' hyperthyroidism.

CDR3 region: CSVAVGGNEQFF. CDR3 DNA: TGCAGCGTTGCGGTGGGGGGCAATGAGCAGTTCTTC. The rearrangement joins TRBV29-1 to TRBJ2-1, with a weak D call TRBD2 (6 bases). The V and J ends lost 4 bases and 6 bases respectively, with 10 bases between them. The CDR3 loop spans 12 amino acids. The germline gives CDR1 SQVTM, CDR2 ANQGSEA.

CDR3 in DNA: TGTGCCAGCAGTATTCTTCCCGGGGAGCTGTTTTTT. This gives the protein CASSILPGELFF. The chain has TRBV2 and TRBJ2-2; D is undetermined. The CDR3 extends over 12 amino acids. CDR1 SNHLY and CDR2 FYNNEI come from the germline V gene. V lost 5 bases, J lost 6 bases, and 7 bases lay in between. The full variable domain, with the rest looked up from reference TRBV2 and TRBJ2-2, is EPEVTQTPSHQVTQMGQEVILRCVPISNHLYFYWYRQILGQKVEFLVSFYNNEISEKSEIFDDQFSVERPDGSNFTLKIRSTKLEDSAMYFCASSILPGELFFGEGSRLTVL.

Many counts were recorded for this clonotype. V gene TRBV28 combines with J gene TRBJ2-5; no definite D call. The V gene's germline CDR1 is MDHEN and CDR2 SYDVKM. The CDR3 has 12 amino acids. V was trimmed by 3 bases and J by 3 bases, leaving 5 bases between them. As DNA, the CDR3 is TGTGCCAGCAGTTTCCAGGAAGAGACCCAGTACTTC. It specifies CASSFQEETQYF.

In this sample, this clonotype turned up many times. The chain recombines TRBV2 with TRBJ1-1, with TRBD1 as a possible D gene (6 bases). The CDR3 has 14 residues. V shed 5 bases and J shed 5 bases, with 15 bases lying between them. Germline lookup yields CDR1 SNHLY and CDR2 FYNNEI. CDR3 region: CASSPGAVGTEAFF. CDR3 in DNA: TGTGCCAGCAGTCCAGGGGCCGTGGGAACTGAAGCTTTCTTT.

This clonotype appeared a few times. V gene TRBV5-1 combines with J gene TRBJ2-2; maybe TRBD1 (6 bases). V lost 0 bases and J lost 1, with 10 bases in between. This CDR3 has 16 residues. Germline V gene sequence: CDR1 SGHRS, CDR2 YFSETQ. The CDR3 DNA follows: TGCGCCAGCAGCTTGGGTACGACAGGGAACACCGGGGAGCTGTTTTTT. Amino acid sequence: CASSLGTTGNTGELFF.

The chain couples TRBV15 to TRBJ1-3, with D unclear. The V end was cut by 3 bases, the J end by 2 bases, with 8 bases between. The CDR3 spans 14 residues. CDR1 is LNHNV and CDR2 is YYDKDF in the germline V gene (reference sequence). The CDR3 DNA sequence: TGTGCCACCAGCAGGAAACAGACTGGAAACACCATATATTTT. Encoded protein: CATSRKQTGNTIYF. The complete variable domain, with remaining parts taken from reference TRBV15 and TRBJ1-3, reads DAMVIQNPRYQVTQFGKPVTLSCSQTLNHNVMYWYQQKSSQAPKLLFHYYDKDFNNEADTPDNFQSRRPNTSFCFLDIRSPGLGDTAMYLCATSRKQTGNTIYFGEGSWLTVV.

This clonotype was picked up many times. V is TRBV7-3 and J is TRBJ2-1; 9 nucleotides align to TRBD2. V trimming: 5 bases; J trimming: 4 bases; junction bases outside the gene matches: 9. CDR3 length equals 16 residues. Germline CDR1 reads SGHTA; CDR2 reads FQGTGA. Here the CDR3 DNA reads TGTGCCAGCAGCCTCTTCCTCGCGGGAGGGTACAATGAGCAGTTCTTC. Protein sequence: CASSLFLAGGYNEQFF.

The genes are TRBV3-1 and TRBJ2-3; TRBD2 agrees at 8 bases. Per the germline V gene, CDR1 is LGHDT and CDR2 is YNNKEL (reference sequence). The CDR3 is 15 amino acids. J lost 5 bases, V lost 3 bases, and 7 bases had no gene match. CDR3 nucleotide sequence: TGTGCCAGCAGCCATGATTCAAGCGGGGGAGATACGCAGTATTTT. This sequence encodes CASSHDSSGGDTQYF.

The table lists this clonotype with a few counts. The V and J genes are TRBV6-1 and TRBJ1-1; no clear D gene. V was shortened by 5 bases and J by 4 bases, with 11 bases between the two germline ends. The CDR3 totals 13 residues. Germline V CDR1 and CDR2: MNHNS, SASEGT. CDR3 protein: CASSLGWSTEAFF. DNA of the CDR3: TGTGCCAGCAGTCTAGGATGGAGCACTGAAGCTTTCTTT.

This clonotype was seen at least ten times. CDR3 residues: CSARGDTQYF. DNA of the CDR3: TGCAGTGCACGGGGGGATACGCAGTATTTT. The chain couples TRBV20-1 to TRBJ2-3; TRBD2 is a possible D gene (6 bases). This CDR3 has 10 residues. CDR1 and CDR2 (germline): DFQATT, SNEGSKA (reference sequence). Trimming removed 6 bases from V and 6 bases from J, with 7 bases in between.